This T cell receptor (beta chain) derives from a study of blood T cell repertoires in COVID-19. Germline V gives CDR1 SGHNT, CDR2 YYREEE (reference sequence). The V and J ends lost 3 bases and 8 bases, in that order; junction bases with no gene match: 3. The CDR3 is 13 residues long. This clone occurred once. Only in-frame clones appear in the TCRdb table, and some are missing; sequencing was by immunoSEQ multiplex PCR. This sample has around 80,000 clones, with around 90% found just once. Sequencing was carried out using peripheral blood. This rearrangement joins TRBV5-4 to TRBJ1-4; 8 nucleotides line up with TRBD1. The TCR originated in a woman aged 80 or over with acute or convalescent COVID-19. CDR3 nucleotides: TGTGCCAGCAGCTCGCAGGGGGCGGAAAAACTGTTTTTT. Translation gives CASSSQGAEKLFF.